This paragraph covers one T cell receptor (beta chain) sequence. The data were obtained in a study of blood T cell repertoires in COVID-19. The CDR3 has 14 residues. V was clipped by 4 bases and J by 3 bases, with 10 bases between them. Germline assignment: CDR1 SGHAT and CDR2 FQNNGV. The repertoire was sequenced with immunoSEQ multiplex PCR; TCRdb's copy has only in-frame clones and lacks some. Seen here are about 200,000 clones, more than 75% observed once, and the top ten hold 5% to 7%. The rearrangement links TRBV11-2 to TRBJ1-3; a possible D gene is TRBD1 (5 bases). This TCR derives from a man in his forties or fifties with acute COVID-19. The sequenced material came from PBMCs or T cells enriched from blood (not recorded which). The CDR3 DNA follows: TGTGCCAGCAGCTCAGGGTTTATTGGAAACACCATATATTTT. Amino acids: CASSSGFIGNTIYF. Based on the CDR3 plus reference TRBV11-2 and TRBJ1-3, the full variable domain is EAGVAQSPRYKIIEKRQSVAFWCNPISGHATLYWYQQILGQGPKLLIQFQNNGVVDDSQLPKDRFSAERLKGVDSTLKIQPAKLEDSAVYLCASSSGFIGNTIYFGEGSWLTVV.